This T cell receptor beta chain was documented in a study of siplizumab effects on memory and regulatory T cells (dated by TCRdb to the late 2010s). Looking at the study overall: The study looked at the effect of siplizumab, an anti-CD2 antibody, on alloreactive T-cell subsets in allogeneic mixed lymphocyte reactions made from human PBMCs. Points the paper makes about the study in general: Because sequences below about 10^-5 frequency were poorly captured, only a minor fraction of alloreactive clones could be mapped to unstimulated subsets. A naive or memory phenotype could not be assigned to roughly 80-97% of proliferating CD4+ or CD8+ clones. The cumulative frequency of alloreactive sequences traceable to unstimulated CD4+ memory T cells was significantly reduced by siplizumab. Unstimulated naive T cells appeared to be more diverse than memory T cells, and naive cells seemed to make a substantial contribution to the alloresponse. The suppressive function of proliferating Tregs from siplizumab cultures was not functionally confirmed. Among mappable alloreactive CD4+ clones, an average Treg-derived fraction of around 71% was observed with siplizumab, compared with 26.9% in control reactions.

Library preparation used the immunoSEQ multiplex PCR assay. Approximately 93,000 TCR templates per sample were assayed by the deep sequencing platform. Genomic DNA extracted from sorted T cells was used for TCRbeta CDR3 sequencing. The study's processing was this. Clonal analysis of TCRbeta CDR3 data was done in the R programming language. Alloreactive CD4+ and CD8+ clones were defined by comparing unstimulated samples with post-reaction CFSE-low samples. Regulatory or non-regulatory origin of alloreactive CD4+ clones was assigned by matching sequences to the sorted unstimulated Treg and non-Treg repertoires. TCRdb mirrors the immuneACCESS table, restricted to in-frame sequences. Some clones are absent from its copies; in checked studies, under half trace to an unresolved V gene, and the reason for the others is unknown. V and J calls and clone size are copied from that table; D and trimming were computed from the DNA. The sample table contains 90,000 to 120,000 clones; only one count was recorded for 75% to 95% of them. Roughly 2.6% of the sample is held by the ten biggest clonotypes.

The CDR3 goes from the cysteine to the phenylalanine over 15 residues. CDR3 DNA only is kept here, 45 bases in frame from base 1. In the germline V gene, CDR1 corresponds to SGHVS and CDR2 to FQNEAQ. Trimming costs V 1 base and J 3 bases, and their ends lie 9 bases apart. The sample holds a few counts of this clone. What this receptor recognizes is not known. Nothing much larger sits one base from this clone, and base qualities are not available. TCRbeta CDR3 sequencing was performed on sorted unstimulated T cells and on proliferating T cells recovered from mixed lymphocyte reactions. Fresh whole blood from roughly 10 HLA-typed healthy donors was used to isolate PBMCs.

The TCR originated in a human donor in good health. Some clones in this sample may be carry-over from other donors' samples. Recombination connected TRBV7-8 to TRBJ2-2; the D gene identity is not certain. Input material: CD4+ T cells sorted from blood. The base sequence is TGTGCCAGCAGCTTAGTGGGTCCAGACACCGGGGAGCTGTTTTTT. This encodes CASSLVGPDTGELFF.